Presented here are 32 T cell receptor beta chains from one specimen sequenced in a study of blood T cells in healthy people across ages. Through a sample-barcoded 5' primer and a J-beta primer mix, a second PCR was run for roughly 6 to 12 cycles. TCRdb passed the 5' RACE reads through MiXCR, listing each CDR3 protein once. This table has roughly 1.5 million distinct CDR3 sequences, roughly 43% appearing once. Sample: blood. The receptors stem from a woman aged 18 to 35 in good health.

The chain is built from TRBV2 and TRBJ2-4, with no clear D. Trimming removed 4 bases from V and 8 bases from J, with 12 bases in between. This CDR3 spans 13 amino acids. Germline assignment: CDR1 SNHLY and CDR2 FYNNEI. The CDR3 spells CASSVDPGDIQYF. The CDR3 nucleotides are TGTGCCAGCAGTGTAGACCCTGGGGACATTCAGTACTTC.

The sample holds many counts of this clonotype. CDR3 in DNA: TGCAGTGCTCGTGACAGGGAACTTACCTACGAGCAGTACTTC. Its translation: CSARDRELTYEQYF. The gene calls are TRBV20-1 and TRBJ2-7; 7 nucleotides agree with TRBD1. CDR1 DFQATT and CDR2 SNEGSKA come from the germline V gene (reference sequence). This CDR3 is 14 amino acids long. V shed 5 bases, J shed 2 bases, and the junction held 9 bases outside the gene matches.

This chain links TRBV27 with TRBJ2-5; TRBD1 matches at 7 bases. In germline, CDR1 is MNHEY, CDR2 SMNVEV (reference sequence). The V gene end was trimmed by 4 bases and the J gene end by 4 bases; junction bases not matched to a gene: 9. CDR3 size: 15 residues. This CDR3 is CASSSRTGSLETQYF. CDR3 nucleotides: TGTGCCAGCAGTTCCCGGACAGGAAGTTTAGAGACCCAGTACTTC.

A remark on this clonotype: At one end, the junction sequence differs from germline, possibly due to a read error. The chain has TRBV7-2 and TRBJ2-3, with TRBD2 identical over 7 bases. Germline CDR1 and CDR2: SGHTA and FQGNSA. The CDR3 covers 16 residues. CDR3 protein: CASGLAASGVRVAQYF. The CDR3 DNA sequence: TGTGCCAGCGGCTTAGCGGCTAGCGGTGTTAGAGTGGCGCAGTATTTT. The full variable domain, completed using reference TRBV7-2 and TRBJ2-3, is GAGVSQSPSNKVTEKGKDVELRCDPISGHTALYWYRQSLGQGLEFLIYFQGNSAPDKSGLPSDRFSAERTGGSVSTLTIQRTQQEDSAVYLCASGLAASGVRVAQYFGPGTRLTVL.

This clonotype has more than one count but fewer than ten. The CDR3 spells CASSHLPTTTNEKLFF. As DNA, the CDR3 is TGCGCCAGCAGCCACCTACCGACAACAACTAATGAAAAACTGTTTTTT. The V call is TRBV4-1, the J call TRBJ1-4; D gene uncertain. The CDR3 covers 16 residues. V lost 3 bases and J lost 0, with 11 bases in between. From germline, CDR1 is MGHRA and CDR2 YSYEKL.

This clonotype came up a few times. Here the CDR3 reads CASSVEGLAAYNEQYF. CDR3 coding DNA: TGTGCCAGCAGTGTTGAAGGACTAGCAGCCTACAATGAGCAGTACTTC. The J gene is TRBJ2-1, the V gene TRBV2; 8 nucleotides align to TRBD2. The better agreement between TRBJ2-7 and the DNA end casts doubt on the J call. CDR1 and CDR2 from the germline V gene are SNHLY and FYNNEI. The CDR3 totals 16 residues.

V is TRBV7-2 and J is TRBJ2-7; D may be TRBD1 or TRBD2 (5 bases each). V lost 5 bases and J 7 bases, leaving 24 bases between the germline ends. Germline CDR1 SGHTA, CDR2 FQGNSA. CDR3 length: 16 amino acids. The CDR3 sequence: CASSPSLSEGTNEQYF. CDR3 bases: TGTGCCAGCAGCCCTAGTCTTTCAGAGGGGACGAATGAGCAGTACTTC.

The V gene is TRBV20-1, the J gene TRBJ2-7; TRBD2 agrees at 11 bases. This CDR3 is 12 amino acids long. Trimming took 3 bases from V and 7 from J; bases not matched to a gene: 2. Per germline, CDR1 DFQATT and CDR2 SNEGSKA (reference sequence). The CDR3 is CSARLAGGEQYF. The DNA of the CDR3 is TGCAGTGCTAGGCTAGCGGGAGGTGAGCAGTACTTC.

In this sample, this clonotype turned up a few times. This chain connects TRBV11-2 to TRBJ1-6; TRBD1 matches 7 bases. The J segment lost 6 bases and the V segment lost 4 bases, leaving 9 bases of the junction unmatched. Germline loops: CDR1 SGHAT, CDR2 FQNNGV. This CDR3 has 16 amino acids. CDR3 region: CASSSTGVIINSPLHF. The CDR3 DNA sequence: TGTGCCAGCAGCTCCACAGGGGTTATAATTAATTCACCCCTCCACTTT.

This clonotype came up a few times. This chain joins TRBV10-3 and TRBJ2-3; D possibly corresponds to TRBD2 (6 bases). Germline V CDR1 and CDR2: ENHRY, SYGVKD. The germline V and J ends were trimmed by 0 bases and 3 bases, with 13 bases remaining between them. The CDR3 runs 16 residues. The CDR3 region has the DNA TGTGCCATCAGTGAGTCGGGCCTCGGGGGAACAGATACGCAGTATTTT. It codes for CAISESGLGGTDTQYF.

This clonotype was found many times. This sequence joins TRBV27 and TRBJ2-7; 8 bases align to TRBD1. The CDR3 sequence is 11 residues long. Germline V CDR1 and CDR2: MNHEY, SMNVEV (reference sequence). The V segment lost 10 bases and the J segment 5 bases; nucleotides outside the gene matches: 4. The CDR3 bases are TGTGCCACCAACAGGGGGGACGAGCAGTACTTC. Protein: CATNRGDEQYF.

The chain is built from TRBV9 and TRBJ2-1; possible D gene TRBD2, 6 bases. CDR3 length: 14 residues. Per the germline V gene, CDR1 is SGDLS and CDR2 is YYNGEE. Trimming cost V 3 bases and J 0 bases, with 7 bases left between them. CDR3 amino acids: CASSAGDSYNEQFF. CDR3 DNA: TGTGCCAGCAGCGCGGGAGACTCCTACAATGAGCAGTTCTTC. The full variable domain, in which reference TRBV9 and TRBJ2-1 provide the parts outside the CDR3, is DSGVTQTPKHLITATGQRVTLRCSPRSGDLSVYWYQQSLDQGLQFLIQYYNGEERAKGNILERFSAQQFPDLHSELNLSSLELGDSALYFCASSAGDSYNEQFFGPGTRLTVL.

This rearrangement joins TRBV5-1 to TRBJ1-1, with 8 nucleotides matching TRBD1. V was pared by 6 bases and J by 0 bases, with 7 bases of the junction left unmatched. Germline CDR1 is SGHRS and CDR2 is YFSETQ. This CDR3 comprises 15 residues. DNA for the CDR3: TGCGCCAGCACCTTCCAACAGGGGGTGAACACTGAAGCTTTCTTT. Its protein product is CASTFQQGVNTEAFF.

This chain uses TRBV6-2 or TRBV6-3 with TRBJ2-1, with 8 positions matching TRBD2. V lost 1 base and J lost 5; bases outside the gene matches: 4. CDR1 and CDR2 (germline): MNHEY, SVGEGT. This CDR3 has 15 amino acids. The CDR3 sequence: CASSYLRGAHNEQFF. The DNA of the CDR3 is TGTGCCAGCAGTTACTTGCGGGGGGCCCACAATGAGCAGTTCTTC.

The chain links TRBV12-5 to TRBJ2-2; the D gene is possibly TRBD2 (6 bases). Germline values: CDR1 LGHNT, CDR2 FRNRAP. The CDR3 sequence is 17 residues long. Trimming removed 0 bases from V and 8 bases from J, with 19 bases in between. The CDR3 sequence: CASGLVLEGHATGELFF. As DNA, the CDR3 is TGTGCTAGTGGTTTGGTACTGGAGGGCCACGCCACTGGGGAGCTGTTTTTT. Complete variable domain (other parts from reference TRBV12-5 and TRBJ2-2): DARVTQTPRHKVTEMGQEVTMRCQPILGHNTVFWYRQTMMQGLELLAYFRNRAPLDDSGMPKDRFSAEMPDATLATLKIQPSEPRDSAVYFCASGLVLEGHATGELFFGEGSRLTVL.

V and J are TRBV5-1 and TRBJ1-5; D is undetermined. This CDR3 region has 13 residues. CDR1 is SGHRS, CDR2 YFSETQ, per germline. V was trimmed by 1 base and J by 5 bases, leaving 7 bases between them. The CDR3 protein is CASSLFSDQPQHF. The CDR3 nucleotides are TGCGCCAGCAGCTTGTTCTCTGATCAGCCCCAGCATTTT.

J is TRBJ2-1 and V is TRBV25-1; 10 nucleotides match TRBD2. The length of the CDR3 is 14 residues. CDR1 and CDR2 (germline): MGHDK, SYGVNS. J gave up 5 bases and V 3 bases, and 1 base lay outside the gene matches. The CDR3 region has the DNA TGTGCCAGCAGTGAGCTAGCGGGGGACAATGAGCAGTTCTTC. Translating it yields CASSELAGDNEQFF.

This clonotype came up a few times. The J gene is TRBJ1-2, the V gene TRBV25-1; a possible D gene is TRBD1 (6 bases). Germline V gives CDR1 MGHDK, CDR2 SYGVNS. V lost 6 bases, J lost 6 bases, and 14 bases lay in between. The CDR3 has 13 residues. Written as DNA, the CDR3 is TGTGCCAGCAGGGGGGCGGGTTCGGATGGCTACACCTTC. Translated, it gives CASRGAGSDGYTF.

V gene TRBV3-1 combines with J gene TRBJ2-1, with D possibly TRBD2 on 6 matching bases. V was cut by 5 bases and J by 1 base, with 15 bases left in between. Per germline, CDR1 LGHDT and CDR2 YNNKEL (reference sequence). The CDR3 totals 16 residues. The chain's CDR3 is CASSATGTASYNEQFF. CDR3 nucleotide sequence: TGTGCCAGCAGCGCCACCGGGACTGCATCCTACAATGAGCAGTTCTTC.

CDR3 sequence reads: CASSLGSGGNYGYTF. The DNA of the CDR3 is TGTGCCAGCAGCTTAGGCTCCGGGGGGAACTATGGCTACACCTTC. The chain employs TRBV7-2 and TRBJ1-2, with a tentative D call TRBD1 (5 bases). Germline loops: CDR1 SGHTA, CDR2 FQGNSA. This CDR3 comprises 15 residues. Between the trimmed V and J ends, which lost 1 base and 2 bases, there was a span of 11 bases.

The chain carries TRBV28 and TRBJ2-1; 8 nucleotides align to TRBD1. CDR1 and CDR2 from the germline V gene are MDHEN and SYDVKM. The J segment lost 6 bases and the V segment lost 5 bases, leaving 9 bases of the junction unmatched. This CDR3 region has 15 residues. The CDR3 DNA is TGTGCCAGCAGTCTACGACAGGGGAGGAGCAATGAGCAGTTCTTC. Translating it yields CASSLRQGRSNEQFF.

This rearrangement joins TRBV13 to TRBJ2-2; D may be TRBD1 (5 bases). CDR1 and CDR2 from the germline V gene are PRHDT and FYEKMQ (reference sequence). V shed 1 base and J shed 4 bases, with 16 bases lying between them. CDR3 length: 17 amino acids. In DNA form, the CDR3 reads TGTGCCAGCAGCTTAGAAGGGGTGAAGTCTGTCACCGGGGAGCTGTTTTTT. It encodes CASSLEGVKSVTGELFF. The variable domain in full, with the rest retrieved from reference TRBV13 and TRBJ2-2, is AAGVIQSPRHLIKEKRETATLKCYPIPRHDTVYWYQQGPGQDPQFLISFYEKMQSDKGSIPDRFSAQQFSDYHSELNMSSLELGDSALYFCASSLEGVKSVTGELFFGEGSRLTVL.

The chain is built from TRBV12-3 or TRBV12-4 and TRBJ2-7, with D perhaps matching TRBD1 or TRBD2 (5 bases each). The CDR3 runs 16 residues. V was clipped by 3 bases and J by 0 bases, with 15 bases between them. The CDR3 bases are TGTGCCAGCAGTTTGGGACCGCCGGTGAGCTCCTACGAGCAGTACTTC. The encoded protein is CASSLGPPVSSYEQYF.

This clonotype was counted only a few times. This rearrangement joins TRBV20-1 to TRBJ1-2, with D perhaps TRBD1 (5 bases). There are 14 residues in the CDR3. Germline V gene lookup returns CDR1 DFQATT and CDR2 SNEGSKA (reference sequence). With 6 bases removed from V and 0 bases from J, the gap between germline ends came to 14 bases. The CDR3 sequence is CSAPMTASNYGYTF. The CDR3 coding sequence is TGCAGTGCCCCTATGACAGCTTCTAACTATGGCTACACCTTC.

The chain couples TRBV4-3 to TRBJ2-3; D not resolved. Germline assignment: CDR1 LGHNA and CDR2 YSLEER. V shed 3 bases and J shed 6 bases, with 10 bases lying between them. The CDR3 is 13 amino acids. In DNA, the CDR3 is TGCGCCAGCAGCCAGGGATCGCACGATACGCAGTATTTT. Translated, it gives CASSQGSHDTQYF.

A remark on this clonotype: At one boundary the junction diverges from the germline segment, which might be a read error. This chain connects TRBV5-1 to TRBJ1-2; perhaps TRBD1 as D (6 bases). CDR1 SGHRS and CDR2 YFSETQ come from the germline V gene. This CDR3 is 15 amino acids long. CDR3 DNA sequence: TGCGCCAGCAGCCTAACCGGGACAACCGTCTATGACTACACCTTC. It translates to CASSLTGTTVYDYTF.

A word on this clonotype: Given a much more abundant clone one base away, this may be a read error. V is TRBV24-1 and J is TRBJ2-5, with TRBD2 matching over 7 bases. The CDR3 is made up of 12 amino acids. Per the germline V gene, CDR1 is KGHDR and CDR2 is SFDVKD. V lost 0 bases, J lost 12 bases, and 3 bases stayed unmatched. This CDR3 is CATSDLGTTKYF. The CDR3 bases are TGTGCCACCAGTGATTTGGGGACTACGAAGTACTTC.

This clonotype has only a few counts. The chain links TRBV28 to TRBJ1-2; 7 bases map to TRBD1. This CDR3 contains 14 residues. Germline V gives CDR1 MDHEN, CDR2 SYDVKM. Trimming removed 4 bases from V and 0 bases from J; junction bases left unmatched: 2. The CDR3 region has the DNA TGTGCCAGCAGTTATACAGGGGCTAACTATGGCTACACCTTC. Translation: CASSYTGANYGYTF.

This chain connects TRBV6-2 or TRBV6-3 to TRBJ1-1; D gene uncertain. The V end was cut by 7 bases, the J end by 4 bases, with 10 bases between. CDR1 is MNHEY, CDR2 SVGEGT, per germline. The CDR3 is 12 residues long. The CDR3 reads CASTYGVTEAFF. The CDR3 DNA reads TGTGCCAGCACCTACGGGGTCACTGAAGCTTTCTTT.

The chain employs TRBV29-1 and TRBJ2-7; the match to TRBD1 covers 9 bases. There are 12 residues in the CDR3. The germline gives CDR1 SQVTM, CDR2 ANQGSEA. V trimming: 6 bases; J trimming: 0 bases; junction bases outside the gene matches: 0. The DNA of the CDR3 is TGCAGCGTACAGGGGGCCTCCTACGAGCAGTACTTC. Translation: CSVQGASYEQYF.

This clonotype came up a few times. The chain has TRBV21-1 and TRBJ2-3. TRBV21-1 is termed a pseudogene. The CDR3 covers 12 residues. CDR3 bases: TGTGCCAGCAGCAAAGATGGAGATACGCAGTATTTT. Amino acids: CASSKDGDTQYF.

V and J are TRBV11-1 and TRBJ2-5; D not resolved. TRBJ2-7 explains the end of the DNA better; the J call may be wrong. CDR1 SGHAT and CDR2 FQDESV come from the germline V gene (reference sequence). The CDR3 has 15 residues. The CDR3 DNA follows: TGTGCCAGCAGCTTAGTCGGATACGATGAGTACGAGCAGTACTTC. This encodes CASSLVGYDEYEQYF.